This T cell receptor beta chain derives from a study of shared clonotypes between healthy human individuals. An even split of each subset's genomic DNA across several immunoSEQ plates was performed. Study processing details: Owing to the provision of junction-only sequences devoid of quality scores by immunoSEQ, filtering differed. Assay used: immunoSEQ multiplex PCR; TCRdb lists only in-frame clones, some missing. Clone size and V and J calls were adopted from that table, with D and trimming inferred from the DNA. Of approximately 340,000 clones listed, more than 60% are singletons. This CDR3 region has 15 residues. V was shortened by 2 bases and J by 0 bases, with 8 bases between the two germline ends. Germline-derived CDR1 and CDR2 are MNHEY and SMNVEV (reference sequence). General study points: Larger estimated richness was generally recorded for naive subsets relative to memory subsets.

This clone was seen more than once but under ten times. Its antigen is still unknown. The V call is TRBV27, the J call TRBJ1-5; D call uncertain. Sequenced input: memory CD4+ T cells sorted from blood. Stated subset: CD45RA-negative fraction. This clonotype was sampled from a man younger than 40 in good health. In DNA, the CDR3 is TGTGCCAGCAGTTTAGTGTACCGTAGCAATCAGCCCCAGCATTTT. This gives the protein CASSLVYRSNQPQHF.